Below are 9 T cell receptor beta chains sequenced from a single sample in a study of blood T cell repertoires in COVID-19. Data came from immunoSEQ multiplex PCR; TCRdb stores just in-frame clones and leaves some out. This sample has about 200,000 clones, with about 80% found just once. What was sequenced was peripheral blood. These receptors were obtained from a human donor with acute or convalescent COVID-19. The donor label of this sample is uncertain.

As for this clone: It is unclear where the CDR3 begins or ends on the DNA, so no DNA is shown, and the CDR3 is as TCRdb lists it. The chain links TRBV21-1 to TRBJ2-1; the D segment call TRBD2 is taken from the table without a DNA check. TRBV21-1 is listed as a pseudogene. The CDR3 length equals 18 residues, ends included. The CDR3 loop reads CASSTGWTFGSGTCEQFF.

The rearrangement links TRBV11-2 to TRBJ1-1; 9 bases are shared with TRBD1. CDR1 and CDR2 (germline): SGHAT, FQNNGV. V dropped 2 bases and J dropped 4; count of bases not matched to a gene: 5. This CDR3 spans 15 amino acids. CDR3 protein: CASSLTGGDSTEAFF. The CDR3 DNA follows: TGTGCCAGCAGCTTAACAGGGGGCGATTCCACTGAAGCTTTCTTT.

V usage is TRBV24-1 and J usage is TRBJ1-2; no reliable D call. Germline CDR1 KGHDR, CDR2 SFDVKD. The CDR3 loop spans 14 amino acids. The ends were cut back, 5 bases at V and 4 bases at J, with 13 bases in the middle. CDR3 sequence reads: CATSVPGQSYGYTF. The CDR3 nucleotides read TGTGCCACCAGTGTACCAGGCCAGAGCTATGGCTACACCTTC.

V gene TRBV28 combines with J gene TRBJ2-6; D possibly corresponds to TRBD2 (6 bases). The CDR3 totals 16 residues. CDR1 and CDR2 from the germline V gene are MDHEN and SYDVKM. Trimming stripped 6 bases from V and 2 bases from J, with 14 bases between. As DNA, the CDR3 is TGTGCCAGCAGCCACTACGGGGGTCCTGGGGCCAACGTCCTGACTTTC. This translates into CASSHYGGPGANVLTF.

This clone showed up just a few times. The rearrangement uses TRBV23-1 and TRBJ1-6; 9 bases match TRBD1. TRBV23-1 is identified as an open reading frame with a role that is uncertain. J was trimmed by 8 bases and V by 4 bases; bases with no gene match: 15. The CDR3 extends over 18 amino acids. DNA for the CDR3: TGCGCCAGCAGTCCCATCGAGACAGGGGGTCGGGTCGATTCACCCCTCCACTTT. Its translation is CASSPIETGGRVDSPLHF.

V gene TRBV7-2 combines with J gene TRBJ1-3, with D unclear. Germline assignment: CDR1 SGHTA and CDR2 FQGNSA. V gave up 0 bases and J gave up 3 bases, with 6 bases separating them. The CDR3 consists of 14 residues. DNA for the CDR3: TGTGCCAGCAGCTTAGCGGCGGGTGGAAACACCATATATTTT. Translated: CASSLAAGGNTIYF. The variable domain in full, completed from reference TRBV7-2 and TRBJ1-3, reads GAGVSQSPSNKVTEKGKDVELRCDPISGHTALYWYRQSLGQGLEFLIYFQGNSAPDKSGLPSDRFSAERTGGSVSTLTIQRTQQEDSAVYLCASSLAAGGNTIYFGEGSWLTVV.

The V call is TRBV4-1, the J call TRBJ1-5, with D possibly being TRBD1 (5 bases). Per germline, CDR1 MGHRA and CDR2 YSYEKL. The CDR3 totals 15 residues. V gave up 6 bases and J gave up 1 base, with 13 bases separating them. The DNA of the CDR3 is TGCGCCAGCAGGGAACAGGCAGGAAGCAATCAGCCCCAGCATTTT. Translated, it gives CASREQAGSNQPQHF.

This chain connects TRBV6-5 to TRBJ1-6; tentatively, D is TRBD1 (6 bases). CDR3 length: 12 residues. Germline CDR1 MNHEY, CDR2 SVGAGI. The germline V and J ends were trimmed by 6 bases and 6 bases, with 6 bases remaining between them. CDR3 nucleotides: TGTGCCAGCAGACAGGGTAATTCACCCCTCCACTTT. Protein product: CASRQGNSPLHF.

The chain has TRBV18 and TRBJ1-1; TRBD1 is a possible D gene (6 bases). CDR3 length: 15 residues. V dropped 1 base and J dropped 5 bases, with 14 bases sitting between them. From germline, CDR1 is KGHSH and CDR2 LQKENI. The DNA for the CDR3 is TGTGCCAGCTCACCACTCGGCAGGGGTACGACTGAAGCTTTCTTT. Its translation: CASSPLGRGTTEAFF.